The 18 T cell receptor beta chains presented below share a single source sample, sequenced in a study of Ad26.COV2.S vaccination and SARS-CoV-2 variants. Treatment given: 15 to 20 received Ad26.COV2.S at low or high dose, single or two shots; 5 received placebo; per-sample allocation not given. Material that was analyzed had been drawn on day 63 after the first vaccine or placebo injection. TCRdb's table, derived via immunoSEQ multiplex PCR, lists solely in-frame clones and lacks some. The repertoire holds hundreds of thousands of clones, with around nine tenths as singletons. The input for sequencing was peripheral blood, taken in a trial of Ad26.COV2.S vaccine versus placebo. These receptors were taken from a person aged 18 to 65 who received the Ad26.COV2.S COVID-19 vaccine or a placebo.

The rearrangement links TRBV15 to TRBJ2-3; either TRBD1 or TRBD2 may fit D (5 bases each). CDR3 length: 15 amino acids. Per the germline V gene, CDR1 is LNHNV and CDR2 is YYDKDF (reference sequence). The ends were cut back, 4 bases at V and 8 bases at J, with 19 bases in the middle. The CDR3 bases are TGTGCCACCAGCACCCGGGACGGAACTGGGGTTACGCAGTATTTT. Translating gives CATSTRDGTGVTQYF.

This chain joins TRBV4-3 and TRBJ2-7; TRBD1 agrees at 7 bases. Germline CDR1 LGHNA, CDR2 YSLEER. CDR3 length: 13 amino acids. After removal of 0 bases from V and 6 bases from J, the junction contained 2 bases not matched to a gene. The CDR3 is CASSQDAGGEQYF. The CDR3 DNA is TGCGCCAGCAGCCAAGATGCAGGGGGCGAGCAGTACTTC.

V is TRBV28 and J is TRBJ2-5, with 11 bases fitting TRBD2. Losses at the gene ends were 6 bases for V and 4 bases for J; bases not matched to a gene: 1. The germline V gene has CDR1 MDHEN and CDR2 SYDVKM. This CDR3 contains 13 residues. CDR3 amino acids: CASRGLAGETQYF. Here the CDR3 DNA reads TGTGCCAGCAGAGGACTAGCGGGAGAGACCCAGTACTTC.

The CDR3 reads CASAPGGSTDTQYF. The CDR3 DNA reads TGCGCCAGCGCTCCAGGCGGAAGCACAGATACGCAGTATTTT. The V gene is TRBV10-1, the J gene TRBJ2-3; no definite D call. In germline, CDR1 is WNHNN, CDR2 SYGVQD (reference sequence). The CDR3 has 14 residues. The V end lost 8 bases, the J end lost 0 bases, and 12 bases lay between the germline ends.

A word on this clone: Other DNA sequences from this sample encode an identical CDR3 as well. The J gene is TRBJ2-5, the V gene TRBV7-2; 9 nucleotides match TRBD2. V lost 6 bases to trimming and J lost 4 bases; unmatched junction nucleotides: 3. The germline CDR1 and CDR2 sequences are SGHTA and FQGNSA. The CDR3 contains 13 residues. CDR3: CASSRTSVETQYF. The CDR3 DNA reads as TGTGCCAGCAGTCGGACTAGCGTAGAGACCCAGTACTTC.

This clone was seen once. V and J are TRBV5-4 and TRBJ1-1; D perhaps matches TRBD1 (5 bases). The CDR3 covers 13 residues. Germline loops: CDR1 SGHNT, CDR2 YYREEE (reference sequence). V was trimmed by 4 bases and J by 4 bases, leaving 11 bases between them. This CDR3 is CASSIGTPTEAFF. The CDR3 nucleotides are TGTGCCAGCAGCATTGGGACGCCCACTGAAGCTTTCTTT.

The chain is built from TRBV6-1 and TRBJ2-7; 8 nucleotides match TRBD1. The CDR3 extends over 15 amino acids. CDR1 and CDR2 (germline): MNHNS, SASEGT. The V segment lost 5 bases and the J segment 6 bases; nucleotides outside the gene matches: 12. The CDR3 coding sequence is TGTGCCAGCAGTCCCCCGACAGGGGAGGTAGGCGAGCAGTACTTC. The encoded protein is CASSPPTGEVGEQYF.

The chain couples TRBV10-2 to TRBJ1-2, with 7 bases identical to TRBD1. CDR1 is WSHSY and CDR2 is SAAADI in the germline V gene. CDR3 size: 14 residues. The J segment lost 5 bases and the V segment lost 0 bases, leaving 3 bases of the junction unmatched. CDR3: CASSESARGYGYTF. The CDR3 DNA reads as TGCGCCAGCAGTGAGTCGGCCAGGGGGTATGGCTACACCTTC.

J is TRBJ2-2 and V is TRBV15; D gene uncertain. The V and J ends lost 0 bases and 6 bases respectively, with 5 bases between them. The V gene's germline CDR1 is LNHNV and CDR2 YYDKDF (reference sequence). The CDR3 contains 13 residues. In DNA form, the CDR3 reads TGTGCCACCAGCAGAGATAGGCCCGGGGAGCTGTTTTTT. Protein product: CATSRDRPGELFF.

About this clone: Other DNA sequences from this sample encode an identical CDR3 as well. This sequence joins TRBV12-3 or TRBV12-4 and TRBJ1-3; D unclear. V shed 6 bases and J shed 4 bases, with 4 bases lying between them. The CDR3 runs 11 residues. In DNA, the CDR3 is TGTGCCAGCAGCCGAGGAAACACCATATATTTT. Protein product: CASSRGNTIYF.

The count of this clone is one. The rearrangement uses TRBV11-3 and TRBJ2-3; D is perhaps TRBD2 (5 bases). With 3 bases removed from V and 6 bases from J, the gap between germline ends came to 10 bases. The CDR3 consists of 13 residues. Per germline, CDR1 SGHNT and CDR2 YENEEA. CDR3 nucleotides: TGTGCCAGCAGCTTTAGCCCGGGGGATACGCAGTATTTT. It yields the protein CASSFSPGDTQYF.

The V call is TRBV4-2, the J call TRBJ2-1, with 11 bases matching TRBD2. V trimming: 0 bases; J trimming: 10 bases; junction bases outside the gene matches: 8. The CDR3 has 16 amino acids. Germline V gene sequence: CDR1 LGHNA, CDR2 YNFKEQ. The CDR3 region has the DNA TGTGCCAGCAGCCAAGATCGGGCTAGCGGGAGGACAGAGCAGTTCTTC. Amino acid sequence: CASSQDRASGRTEQFF.

The chain is built from TRBV19 and TRBJ2-5; D is ambiguous. CDR1 is LNHDA and CDR2 is SQIVND in the germline V gene (reference sequence). V shed 2 bases and J shed 0 bases, with 7 bases lying between them. The CDR3 runs 14 residues. The DNA of the CDR3 is TGTGCCAGTAGTATAACCGCGTACCAAGAGACCCAGTACTTC. Translation: CASSITAYQETQYF.

The chain carries TRBV29-1 and TRBJ2-7; 8 bases are shared with TRBD1. V shed 4 bases and J 2 bases; nucleotides not matched to a gene: 10. The CDR3 runs to 15 residues. CDR1 and CDR2 (germline): SQVTM, ANQGSEA. The CDR3 protein is CSVVAAGGETYEQYF. In nucleotides, the CDR3 is TGCAGCGTTGTCGCCGCAGGGGGCGAGACCTACGAGCAGTACTTC.

This rearrangement joins TRBV28 to TRBJ1-2; 7 bases agree with TRBD1. Trimming removed 2 bases from V and 7 bases from J; junction bases left unmatched: 4. Germline loops: CDR1 MDHEN, CDR2 SYDVKM. This CDR3 comprises 13 residues. CDR3 sequence (DNA): TGTGCCAGCAGTTTAGGAGGGGGCGTTGGCTACACCTTC. Its translation is CASSLGGGVGYTF.

This clone was observed once. This chain links TRBV27 with TRBJ2-1, with 7 bases aligning to TRBD2. This CDR3 is built from 14 residues. Germline CDR1 and CDR2: MNHEY and SMNVEV (reference sequence). Unmatched junction bases numbered 10, after V lost 8 bases and J lost 6 bases. Here the CDR3 reads CASSARLAVNEQFF. The CDR3 DNA is TGTGCCAGCTCCGCAAGACTAGCCGTCAATGAGCAGTTCTTC.

This chain connects TRBV15 to TRBJ2-7; 10 bases match TRBD1. Per germline, CDR1 LNHNV and CDR2 YYDKDF (reference sequence). This CDR3 region has 15 residues. J lost 4 bases, V lost 4 bases, and 7 bases had no gene match. In DNA form, the CDR3 reads TGTGCCACCAGCAAAGGACAGGGGGACCTTTACGAGCAGTACTTC. This sequence encodes CATSKGQGDLYEQYF.

This clone is a singleton in its sample. This chain connects TRBV7-9 to TRBJ2-7; D may be TRBD1 (5 bases). The CDR3 consists of 15 residues. Germline V lookup: CDR1 SEHNR, CDR2 FQNEAQ (reference sequence). Trimming stripped 1 base from V and 0 bases from J, with 10 bases between. In nucleotides, the CDR3 is TGTGCCAGCAGCTTAGGCACAGGATACTCCTACGAGCAGTACTTC. Protein: CASSLGTGYSYEQYF.